The clone carrying this T cell receptor (beta chain) was recorded many times. Its specificity is not known. The data belong to a study of T cell repertoires in cytomegalovirus infection. In the study overall: From public TCR beta signatures came an indication of both CMV infection and matching HLA type.

A single record per CDR3 protein comes from TCRdb applying MiXCR to the reads. The repertoire holds 130,000 or so distinct CDR3 sequences, with under 8.5% as singletons. Findings and limits, study-wide: Adding up the frequency of public TCR beta families identified people who carried CMV plus the relevant HLA. Dominating the ex vivo response were TCR beta clonotypes that were CMV-specific and HLA-C-restricted.

Sequencing was carried out using PBMCs. The receptor's source is a human donor in good health (CMV status not recorded). Some clones in this sample may be carry-over from other donors' samples.

CDR3 DNA: TGTGCCAGCAGCTTAAGACAGGGAAGGGAGACCCAGTACTTC. The encoded protein is CASSLRQGRETQYF. The chain recombines TRBV7-2 with TRBJ2-5; 7 bases fit TRBD1. The CDR3 sequence is 14 residues long. V was pared by 2 bases and J by 5 bases, with 5 bases of the junction left unmatched. Germline-derived CDR1 and CDR2 are SGHTA and FQGNSA. The whole variable domain, remainder taken from reference TRBV7-2 and TRBJ2-5, is GAGVSQSPSNKVTEKGKDVELRCDPISGHTALYWYRQSLGQGLEFLIYFQGNSAPDKSGLPSDRFSAERTGGSVSTLTIQRTQQEDSAVYLCASSLRQGRETQYFGPGTRLLVL.